This TCR beta chain was recovered during a study of CD8 T cells in ankylosing spondylitis. Study-wide findings and caveats: Matched ankylosing spondylitis synovial fluid reportedly showed significant enrichment of disease-linked clones. Prior literature has documented some motif variants in synovial fluid and blood from reactive arthritis.

This clonotype showed up many times. Its antigen is as yet unknown. CDR3 length equals 13 residues. Germline CDR1 and CDR2: KGHSH and LQKENI. V dropped 3 bases and J dropped 3 bases, with 9 bases sitting between them. MiXCR, applied by TCRdb to the 5' RACE reads, yields one record per CDR3 protein. The data show over 60,000 distinct CDR3 sequences, 5.3% seen once. The clonotype originates from a male donor with ankylosing spondylitis or in good health (not recorded which). The sequencing input was blood, either unsorted or a sorted T cell fraction (not recorded which). The V call is TRBV18, the J call TRBJ2-7, with a tentative D call TRBD2 (5 bases). This chain's CDR3 is CASSPSDYYEQYF. The DNA for the CDR3 is TGTGCCAGCTCACCTAGCGACTACTACGAGCAGTACTTC.